This T cell receptor (beta chain) originates from a study of CD8 T cells in ankylosing spondylitis. The V end lost 5 bases, the J end lost 5 bases, and 6 bases lay between the germline ends. CDR3 size: 11 residues. Germline V lookup: CDR1 SGHRS, CDR2 YFSETQ. Libraries for TCR beta were made by quantitative 5'-RACE with molecular barcodes. TCRdb itself ran the 5' RACE reads through MiXCR, one entry per CDR3 protein. The table records some 220,000 distinct CDR3 sequences, about 7% of them present only once. Whole-study results and caveats: Reactive arthritis synovial fluid and blood were previously reported to contain some motif variants. Disease-linked clones were reportedly significantly enriched in matched ankylosing spondylitis synovial fluid. One TCR beta motif, made up of fewer than 10 highly homologous variants, appeared characteristic of ankylosing spondylitis blood. Disease-associated clonotypes exhibited CD8+ identity and were relatively infrequent in peripheral blood.

Ten or more counts support this clonotype. Its target is unknown. The rearrangement links TRBV5-1 to TRBJ2-3; D remains unclear. The TCR originated in a male donor with ankylosing spondylitis. Sequencing input: blood, either unsorted or a sorted T cell fraction (not recorded which). The CDR3 nucleotides read TGCGCCAGCAGAATGGTAGATACGCAGTATTTT. Protein sequence: CASRMVDTQYF.